Each of the 28 T cell receptor beta chains below was sequenced from the same sample in a study of early T cells in non-severe SARS-CoV-2 infection. TCRdb independently ran MiXCR on the 5' RACE reads; one entry per CDR3 protein. This sample carries roughly 80,000 distinct CDR3 sequences, around 11% of them seen once, and the ten largest clones take 12%. Sequenced material: whole blood, taken at baseline. The receptor source for this set is an adult who was a healthcare worker with PCR-confirmed SARS-CoV-2 infection or an uninfected control (not recorded which).

This clonotype was seen many times. The chain has TRBV7-2 and TRBJ1-4; 9 bases agree with TRBD1. Germline-derived CDR1 and CDR2 are SGHTA and FQGNSA. Unmatched junction bases numbered 4, after V lost 5 bases and J lost 0 bases. The CDR3 extends over 16 amino acids. CDR3 sequence reads: CASSAGQGATNEKLFF. DNA of the CDR3: TGTGCCAGCAGCGCGGGACAGGGTGCAACTAATGAAAAACTGTTTTTT.

The chain joins TRBV7-9 to TRBJ2-1; a weak D match, TRBD1 (6 bases). Germline CDR1 reads SEHNR; CDR2 reads FQNEAQ (reference sequence). The CDR3 covers 15 residues. The V end lost 1 base, the J end lost 3 bases, and 10 bases lay between the germline ends. The CDR3 region is CASSLEGGVYNEQFF. CDR3 coding DNA: TGTGCCAGCAGCTTAGAAGGGGGAGTCTACAATGAGCAGTTCTTC. Combining the CDR3 with reference TRBV7-9 and TRBJ2-1 gives the whole variable domain DTGVSQNPRHKITKRGQNVTFRCDPISEHNRLYWYRQTLGQGPEFLTYFQNEAQLEKSRLLSDRFSAERPKGSFSTLEIQRTEQGDSAMYLCASSLEGGVYNEQFFGPGTRLTVL.

This clonotype was seen a few times. The chain links TRBV6-1 to TRBJ1-4; TRBD1 matches 7 bases. Germline lookup yields CDR1 MNHNS and CDR2 SASEGT. This CDR3 has 15 amino acids. V dropped 1 base and J dropped 5; count of bases not matched to a gene: 4. CDR3 DNA sequence: TGTGCCAGCAGTGAAGATTACAGGGGAAATGAAAAACTGTTTTTT. It codes for CASSEDYRGNEKLFF.

In this sample, this clonotype turned up many times. This chain connects TRBV4-1 to TRBJ2-7; perhaps TRBD2 as D (6 bases). Trimming shortened V by 1 base and J by 7 bases, and 14 bases separated the two germline ends. The germline gives CDR1 MGHRA, CDR2 YSYEKL. CDR3 size: 14 residues. In nucleotides, the CDR3 is TGCGCCAGCAGCCAAGGGGACTTCGTGATGGAGCAGTACTTC. Its translation: CASSQGDFVMEQYF.

A few counts support this clonotype. The chain has TRBV5-6 and TRBJ1-2; D might be TRBD1 (6 bases). This CDR3 is built from 13 residues. V lost 3 bases to trimming and J lost 7 bases, with 13 bases between them. CDR1 SGHDT and CDR2 YYEEEE come from the germline V gene. The CDR3 coding sequence is TGTGCCAGCAGCTCCGGGGGCGCGCGTGGCTACACCTTC. This encodes CASSSGGARGYTF.

This clonotype was recorded a few times. J is TRBJ2-2 and V is TRBV11-2; TRBD1 is a possible D gene (6 bases). This CDR3 is built from 17 residues. Trimming took off 5 bases at V and 5 bases at J, with 21 bases between the two ends. The germline CDR1 and CDR2 sequences are SGHAT and FQNNGV. The CDR3 sequence: CASSVGRLGQSTGELFF. The CDR3 DNA follows: TGTGCCAGCAGCGTAGGCCGGCTCGGACAGTCTACCGGGGAGCTGTTTTTT.

Worth noting for this clonotype: A much larger clone sits a single nucleotide away, making a read error possible. This chain joins TRBV20-1 and TRBJ1-2, with TRBD1 as a possible D gene (6 bases). V was pared by 3 bases and J by 0 bases, with 8 bases between. The CDR3 extends over 13 amino acids. The V gene's germline CDR1 is DFQATT and CDR2 SNEGSKA (reference sequence). The CDR3 is CSARTGSNYGYTF. CDR3 bases: TGCAGTGCTAGGACAGGTTCTAACTATGGCTACACCTTC.

The chain combines TRBV20-1 with TRBJ1-5, with 7 bases fitting TRBD1. V trimming: 3 bases; J trimming: 5 bases; junction bases outside the gene matches: 7. CDR1 is DFQATT and CDR2 is SNEGSKA in the germline V gene (reference sequence). The CDR3 contains 14 residues. CDR3 protein: CSASLGTVDQPQHF. CDR3 sequence (DNA): TGCAGTGCTAGCCTCGGGACAGTCGATCAGCCCCAGCATTTT.

The sample holds many counts of this clonotype. The chain links TRBV7-7 to TRBJ2-2; D may be TRBD1 (5 bases). Trimming shortened V by 3 bases and J by 2 bases, and 10 bases separated the two germline ends. Germline CDR1 SSHAT, CDR2 FNYEAQ (reference sequence). The length of the CDR3 is 15 residues. CDR3 DNA: TGTGCCAGCAGCTTTGGAGACAGTAACACCGGGGAGCTGTTTTTT. It specifies CASSFGDSNTGELFF.

This clonotype was seen many times. The chain has TRBV12-3 or TRBV12-4 and TRBJ1-1; D remains ambiguous. The V end was cut by 1 base, the J end by 5 bases, with 8 bases between. CDR3 size: 13 residues. The CDR3 DNA sequence: TGTGCCAGCAGTTTAGGAGAGAGGACTGAAGCTTTCTTT. Translation gives CASSLGERTEAFF.

The CDR3 protein is CASSSDRGPMNTEAFF. The CDR3 coding sequence is TGTGCCAGCAGTTCAGACAGGGGGCCTATGAACACTGAAGCTTTCTTT. This rearrangement joins TRBV28 to TRBJ1-1; TRBD1 matches at 10 bases. From germline, CDR1 is MDHEN and CDR2 SYDVKM. The V gene end was trimmed by 4 bases and the J gene end by 0 bases; junction bases not matched to a gene: 5. The CDR3 contains 16 residues.

This clonotype occurred a few times. The chain joins TRBV6-2 or TRBV6-3 to TRBJ1-5; D gene uncertain. CDR3 length: 15 amino acids. Germline V gene data show CDR1 as MNHEY and CDR2 as SVGEGT. V was clipped by 4 bases and J by 0 bases, with 10 bases between them. In nucleotides, the CDR3 is TGTGCCAGCAGTTCGGACTACTCTAGCAATCAGCCCCAGCATTTT. The encoded protein is CASSSDYSSNQPQHF.

This clonotype was detected a few times. The chain is built from TRBV7-3 and TRBJ1-1; D possibly corresponds to TRBD1 (6 bases). CDR3 length: 14 residues. Germline CDR1 SGHTA, CDR2 FQGTGA. Trimming stripped 1 base from V and 3 bases from J, with 9 bases between. CDR3 DNA sequence: TGTGCCAGCAGCTTAAGGGGGGCGGACACTGAAGCTTTCTTT. Its protein product is CASSLRGADTEAFF.

This clonotype was counted a few times. The chain has TRBV6-6 and TRBJ1-1; D call uncertain. Germline loops: CDR1 MNHNY, CDR2 SVGAGI (reference sequence). The V end was cut by 6 bases, the J end by 0 bases, with 11 bases between. CDR3 length equals 14 residues. CDR3 nucleotides: TGTGCCAGCAGGCGGACGGATATGAACACTGAAGCTTTCTTT. Amino acids: CASRRTDMNTEAFF.

The rearrangement links TRBV2 to TRBJ2-7; D remains unclear. The germline gives CDR1 SNHLY, CDR2 FYNNEI. V lost 8 bases and J lost 0, with 11 bases in between. CDR3 length: 13 amino acids. The CDR3 is CASGGVSSYEQYF. The CDR3 DNA is TGTGCCAGCGGTGGGGTAAGCTCCTACGAGCAGTACTTC.

The chain carries TRBV3-1 and TRBJ2-5; D is ambiguous. Between the trimmed V and J ends, which lost 3 bases and 1 base, there was a span of 12 bases. The CDR3 has 15 residues. Germline CDR1 reads LGHDT; CDR2 reads YNNKEL (reference sequence). The CDR3 nucleotides are TGTGCCAGCAGCCAGATTGAGTTGTCCCAAGAGACCCAGTACTTC. Encoded protein: CASSQIELSQETQYF.

This clonotype showed up many times. The chain recombines TRBV5-1 with TRBJ2-3; D is uncertain. This CDR3 is 15 amino acids long. CDR1 is SGHRS, CDR2 YFSETQ, per germline. Trimming shortened V by 0 bases and J by 1 base, and 9 bases separated the two germline ends. CDR3 in DNA: TGCGCCAGCAGCTTGGTGCCATCTCGCACAGATACGCAGTATTTT. Protein sequence: CASSLVPSRTDTQYF.

The chain uses TRBV29-1 and TRBJ1-1, with 10 bases fitting TRBD1. Germline CDR1 and CDR2: SQVTM and ANQGSEA. The CDR3 covers 12 residues. The V gene end was trimmed by 7 bases and the J gene end by 7 bases; junction bases not matched to a gene: 6. CDR3 nucleotides: TGCAGCGCCGCGACAGGGGGCCGTGAAGCTTTCTTT. Translation gives CSAATGGREAFF.

This clonotype has a count of ten or more. This chain uses TRBV5-8 with TRBJ1-5; no reliable D call. Between the trimmed V and J ends, which lost 2 bases and 7 bases, there was a span of 7 bases. The CDR3 spans 12 residues. The germline V gene encodes CDR1 SGHTS and CDR2 YDEGEE. The CDR3: CASSFSGQPQHF. The CDR3 DNA sequence: TGTGCCAGCAGCTTTTCTGGGCAGCCCCAGCATTTT.

This sequence joins TRBV6-6 and TRBJ2-3, with D maybe TRBD1 (5 bases). This CDR3 is 16 amino acids long. Trimming stripped 5 bases from V and 0 bases from J, with 15 bases between. The germline gives CDR1 MNHNY, CDR2 SVGAGI (reference sequence). The DNA of the CDR3 is TGTGCCAGCAGTGAACCAGGGTCCTCTAGCACAGATACGCAGTATTTT. Translating it yields CASSEPGSSSTDTQYF.

This clonotype appeared a few times. J is TRBJ2-7 and V is TRBV20-1; D call uncertain. V was clipped by 2 bases and J by 6 bases, with 17 bases between them. Germline CDR1 is DFQATT and CDR2 is SNEGSKA (reference sequence). The CDR3 is made up of 14 amino acids. The CDR3 protein is CSARHPSSSAEQYF. DNA of the CDR3: TGCAGTGCTAGACACCCCTCGAGCTCTGCCGAGCAGTACTTC.

The chain recombines TRBV20-1 with TRBJ2-5; 14 nucleotides align to TRBD2. The V gene end was trimmed by 6 bases and the J gene end by 2 bases; junction bases not matched to a gene: 20. CDR3 length: 20 residues. CDR1 is DFQATT and CDR2 is SNEGSKA in the germline V gene (reference sequence). The CDR3 reads CSANTPLTSGGAYRQETQYF. CDR3 coding DNA: TGCAGTGCCAATACCCCGTTGACTAGCGGGGGGGCCTACAGGCAAGAGACCCAGTACTTC.

This clonotype was picked up a small number of times. The chain has TRBV5-5 and TRBJ1-6; D unclear. Trimming stripped 0 bases from V and 14 bases from J, with 15 bases between. Germline CDR1 SGHKS, CDR2 YYEKEE (reference sequence). The CDR3 contains 14 residues. The CDR3 reads CASSLGSGVLALHF. Written as DNA, the CDR3 is TGTGCCAGCAGCTTGGGTTCGGGAGTTTTGGCCCTCCACTTT.

V gene TRBV20-1 combines with J gene TRBJ1-5; D unclear. Deletions cut 3 bases from V and 3 bases from J, with 12 bases between. This CDR3 is 14 amino acids long. From germline, CDR1 is DFQATT and CDR2 SNEGSKA (reference sequence). CDR3 region: CSASPRLNNQPQHF. The CDR3, as DNA: TGCAGTGCTAGCCCCCGGTTAAACAATCAGCCCCAGCATTTT.

This chain connects TRBV6-6 to TRBJ2-7, with D possibly being TRBD1 (6 bases). V lost 0 bases to trimming and J lost 4 bases, with 10 bases between them. In germline, CDR1 is MNHNY, CDR2 SVGAGI (reference sequence). The CDR3 spans 14 residues. The CDR3 coding sequence is TGTGCCAGCAGTTACTCCAGGGGAAGATACGAGCAGTACTTC. This gives the protein CASSYSRGRYEQYF.

The sample holds many counts of this clonotype. V usage is TRBV7-2 and J usage is TRBJ1-3; no clear D gene. CDR1 SGHTA and CDR2 FQGNSA come from the germline V gene. CDR3 length: 14 residues. V lost 5 bases and J lost 1, with 9 bases in between. The CDR3 reads CASSPGLSGNTIYF. The CDR3 DNA reads as TGTGCCAGCAGCCCTGGTCTGTCTGGAAACACCATATATTTT.

In this sample, this clonotype turned up a few times. The chain joins TRBV14 to TRBJ1-1; D remains ambiguous. Trimming stripped 6 bases from V and 1 base from J, with 15 bases between. Looked up from germline, CDR1 is SGHDN and CDR2 is FVKESK. The CDR3 loop spans 15 amino acids. The CDR3, as DNA: TGTGCCAGCAGTCACAGCCTCTTGCCGAACACTGAAGCTTTCTTT. Protein product: CASSHSLLPNTEAFF.

V gene TRBV2 combines with J gene TRBJ2-5; 7 nucleotides agree with TRBD1. From germline, CDR1 is SNHLY and CDR2 FYNNEI. With V trimmed by 0 bases and J by 1 base, 2 bases remained unmatched. The CDR3 has 15 residues. The CDR3 DNA follows: TGTGCCAGCAGTGAAGCAAGGGACAGCCAAGAGACCCAGTACTTC. It yields the protein CASSEARDSQETQYF.